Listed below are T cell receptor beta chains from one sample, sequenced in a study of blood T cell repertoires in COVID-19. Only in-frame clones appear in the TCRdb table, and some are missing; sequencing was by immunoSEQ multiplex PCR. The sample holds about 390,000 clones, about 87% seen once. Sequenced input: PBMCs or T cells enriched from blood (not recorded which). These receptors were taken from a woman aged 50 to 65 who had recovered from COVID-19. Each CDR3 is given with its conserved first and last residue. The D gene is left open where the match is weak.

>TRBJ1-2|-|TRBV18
CASSPPARYGYTF
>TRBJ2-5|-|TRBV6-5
CASSSGGYQETQYF
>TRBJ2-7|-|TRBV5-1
CASSFIQGGEQYF
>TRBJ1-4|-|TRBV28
CASRLSTSRGGGEKLFF
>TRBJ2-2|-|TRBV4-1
CASSQNFRLATGELFF
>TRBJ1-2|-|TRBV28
CASGTGIAWGRGYTF
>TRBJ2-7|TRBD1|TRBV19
CASSRGDRGYYEQYF
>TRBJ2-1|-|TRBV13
CASSPRSDEQFF
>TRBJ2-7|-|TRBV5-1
CASSPQPDTKTYEQYF
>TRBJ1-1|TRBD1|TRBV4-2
CASSQEGTRGWGTEAFF
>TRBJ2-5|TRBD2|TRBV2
CASRLAGGETQYF
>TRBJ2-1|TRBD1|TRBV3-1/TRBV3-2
CASSQGQGVYNEQFF
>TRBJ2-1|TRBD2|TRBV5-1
CASSLEGTSGNNEQFF
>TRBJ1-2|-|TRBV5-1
CASRGLQGTLGGYTF
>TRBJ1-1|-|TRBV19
CASSIGKAQLHRDTEAFF
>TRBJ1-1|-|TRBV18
CASVVGPLFTEAFF
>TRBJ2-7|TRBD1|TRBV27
CASSLDRVRTYF
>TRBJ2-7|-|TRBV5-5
CASSLVLYEQYF
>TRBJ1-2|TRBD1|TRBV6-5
CASGDRGHGYTF
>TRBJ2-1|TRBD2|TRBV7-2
CASSLGGLGDNEQFF
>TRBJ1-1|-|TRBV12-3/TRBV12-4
CASSRTVNTEAFF
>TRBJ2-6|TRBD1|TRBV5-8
CASSVRDRISGANVLTF
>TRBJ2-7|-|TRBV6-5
CATLTVNSYEQYF
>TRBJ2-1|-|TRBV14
CASSQESGHPLLNEQFF
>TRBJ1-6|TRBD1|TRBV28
CASSLRGQINSPLHF
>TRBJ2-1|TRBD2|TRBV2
CASSEVTGTSGLRGNEQFF
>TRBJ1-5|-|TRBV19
CASKRSVYQPQHF
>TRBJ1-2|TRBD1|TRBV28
CASTPGQGVGGYTF
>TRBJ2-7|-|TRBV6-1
CASSEVTETYEQYF
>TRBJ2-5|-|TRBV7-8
CASSPLDLKGTQYF
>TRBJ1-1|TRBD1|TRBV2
CASSGVPRQGPRGPNTEAFF
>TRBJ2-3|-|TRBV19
CASTSNRDWRRETQYF
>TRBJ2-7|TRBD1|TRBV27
CASSLPGTGWSEQYF
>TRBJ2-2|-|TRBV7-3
CASSPYEAGELFF
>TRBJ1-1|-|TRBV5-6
CASSFRRGQLNTEAFF
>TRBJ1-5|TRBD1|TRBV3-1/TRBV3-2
CASSQDPGQGAKSNQPQHF
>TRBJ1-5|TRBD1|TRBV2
CASSPNRGNQPQHF
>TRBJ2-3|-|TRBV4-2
CASSQASRGEGGDTQYF
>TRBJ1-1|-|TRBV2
CAKKNPRGSNTEAFF
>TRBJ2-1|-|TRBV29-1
CSVEGLPDEQFF